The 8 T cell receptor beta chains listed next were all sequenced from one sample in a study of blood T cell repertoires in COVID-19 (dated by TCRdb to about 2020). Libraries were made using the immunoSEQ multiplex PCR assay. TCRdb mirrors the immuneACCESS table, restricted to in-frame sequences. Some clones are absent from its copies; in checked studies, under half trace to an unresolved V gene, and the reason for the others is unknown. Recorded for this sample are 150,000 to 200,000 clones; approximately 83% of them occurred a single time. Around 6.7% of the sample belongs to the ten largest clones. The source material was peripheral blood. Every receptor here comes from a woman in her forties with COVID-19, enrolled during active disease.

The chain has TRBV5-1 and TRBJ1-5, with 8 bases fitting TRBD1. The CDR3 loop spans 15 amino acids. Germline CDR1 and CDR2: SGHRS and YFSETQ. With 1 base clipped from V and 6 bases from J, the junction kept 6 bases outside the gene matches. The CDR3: CASSLTGGVTQPQHF. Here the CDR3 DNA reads TGCGCCAGCAGCTTGACAGGGGGAGTCACTCAGCCCCAGCATTTT.

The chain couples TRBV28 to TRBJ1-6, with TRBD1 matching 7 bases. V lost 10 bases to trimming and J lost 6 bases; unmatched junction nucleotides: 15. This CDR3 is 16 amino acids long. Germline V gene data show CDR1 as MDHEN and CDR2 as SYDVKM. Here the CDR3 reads CATPGGQKDSNSPLHF. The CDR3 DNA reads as TGTGCCACCCCTGGGGGACAGAAAGATTCTAATTCACCCCTCCACTTT.

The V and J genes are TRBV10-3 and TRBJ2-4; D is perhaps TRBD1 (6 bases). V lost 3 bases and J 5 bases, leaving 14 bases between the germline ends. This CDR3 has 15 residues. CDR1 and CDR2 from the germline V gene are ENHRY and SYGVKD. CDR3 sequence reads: CAISDQGKGENIQYF. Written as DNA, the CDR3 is TGTGCCATCAGTGACCAGGGGAAGGGGGAAAACATTCAGTACTTC.

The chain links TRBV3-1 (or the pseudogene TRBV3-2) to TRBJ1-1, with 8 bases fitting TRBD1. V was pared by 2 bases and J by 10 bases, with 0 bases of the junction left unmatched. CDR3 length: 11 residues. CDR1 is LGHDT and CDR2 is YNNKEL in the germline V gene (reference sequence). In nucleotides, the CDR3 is TGTGCCAGCAGCCAACAGGGGGCAGCTTTCTTT. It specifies CASSQQGAAFF.

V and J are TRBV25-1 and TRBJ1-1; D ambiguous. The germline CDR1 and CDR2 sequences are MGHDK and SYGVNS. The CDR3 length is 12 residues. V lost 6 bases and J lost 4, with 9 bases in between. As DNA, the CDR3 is TGTGCCAGCAGGGACGGAGGCACTGAAGCTTTCTTT. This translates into CASRDGGTEAFF.

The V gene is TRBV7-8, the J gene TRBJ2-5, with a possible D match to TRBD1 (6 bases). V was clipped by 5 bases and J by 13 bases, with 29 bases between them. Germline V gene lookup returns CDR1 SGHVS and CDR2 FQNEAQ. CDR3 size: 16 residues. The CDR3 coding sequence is TGTGCCAGCAGCCCAGTGGTTTCCGGGACAACCTCCCGCCTGTACTTC. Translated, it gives CASSPVVSGTTSRLYF.

CDR3 nucleotides: TGTGCCAGCAGCCCGAGGGTGGGGACTGAAGCTTTCTTT. This codes for CASSPRVGTEAFF. The genes are TRBV13 and TRBJ1-1; D ambiguous. The CDR3 is 13 residues long. CDR1 is PRHDT, CDR2 FYEKMQ, per germline (reference sequence). V was cut by 5 bases and J by 5 bases, with 12 bases left in between.

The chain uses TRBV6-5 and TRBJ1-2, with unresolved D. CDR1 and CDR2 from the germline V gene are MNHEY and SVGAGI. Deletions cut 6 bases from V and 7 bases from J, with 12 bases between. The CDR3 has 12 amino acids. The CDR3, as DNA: TGTGCCAGCAGCCGGAATGCAGGTGGCTACACCTTC. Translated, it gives CASSRNAGGYTF.